Presented here are 20 T cell receptor beta chains from one specimen sequenced in a study of T cell responses to AZD1222 COVID-19 vaccine. The assay was immunoSEQ multiplex PCR, and TCRdb's table has in-frame clones only and misses some. The repertoire holds hundreds of thousands of clones, around 93% seen once, with around 0.58% in the top ten. The material sequenced was peripheral blood, taken 28 days after the second AZD1222 dose. These TCRs come from an adult who received the AZD1222 COVID-19 vaccine.

This clone has a single count. The J gene is TRBJ1-6, the V gene TRBV5-1, with a possible D match to TRBD1 (6 bases). The CDR3 is 16 amino acids. Trimming stripped 0 bases from V and 5 bases from J, with 12 bases between. CDR1 and CDR2 from the germline V gene are SGHRS and YFSETQ. The CDR3 DNA reads as TGCGCCAGCAGCTTGGGACCGGCAGGGGATAATTCACCCCTCCACTTT. Amino acid sequence: CASSLGPAGDNSPLHF.

This sequence joins TRBV5-1 and TRBJ1-4, with D tentatively TRBD1 (6 bases). The V and J ends lost 4 bases and 0 bases respectively, with 10 bases between them. The CDR3 totals 15 residues. CDR1 is SGHRS and CDR2 is YFSETQ in the germline V gene. The CDR3 loop reads CASSTGSSTNEKLFF. Written as DNA, the CDR3 is TGCGCCAGCAGCACAGGGAGTTCAACTAATGAAAAACTGTTTTTT.

The genes are TRBV5-6 and TRBJ1-2; no reliable D call. V gave up 0 bases and J gave up 4 bases, with 7 bases separating them. CDR3 length equals 13 residues. CDR1 is SGHDT, CDR2 YYEEEE, per germline. As DNA, the CDR3 is TGTGCCAGCAGCTTGGGAAGCCTCTATGGCTACACCTTC. This encodes CASSLGSLYGYTF.

The chain recombines TRBV27 with TRBJ1-4; D may be TRBD1 (5 bases). Germline V gives CDR1 MNHEY, CDR2 SMNVEV (reference sequence). With 6 bases removed from V and 4 bases from J, the gap between germline ends came to 15 bases. The CDR3 sequence is 15 residues long. Here the CDR3 reads CASSPRGARNEKLFF. The CDR3 DNA reads as TGTGCCAGCAGCCCGCGCGGGGCGCGTAATGAAAAACTGTTTTTT.

The chain combines TRBV5-4 with TRBJ2-5; D tentatively fits TRBD1 or TRBD2 (5 bases each). Germline CDR1 reads SGHNT; CDR2 reads YYREEE (reference sequence). The CDR3 sequence is 14 residues long. The ends were cut back, 4 bases at V and 4 bases at J, with 14 bases in the middle. CDR3 DNA sequence: TGTGCCAGCAGCACGAGGGGTACCGTAGAGACCCAGTACTTC. It specifies CASSTRGTVETQYF.

The rearrangement joins TRBV28 to TRBJ2-6, with D uncertain. CDR1 is MDHEN and CDR2 is SYDVKM in the germline V gene. V was clipped by 0 bases and J by 4 bases, with 7 bases between them. The CDR3 loop spans 15 amino acids. The CDR3 region is CASSLWGTGANVLTF. CDR3 sequence (DNA): TGTGCCAGCAGTTTATGGGGAACCGGGGCCAACGTCCTGACTTTC.

DNA for the CDR3: TGTGCCAGCAGCCAGTGGACAGGGGAGACAAAACTGTTTTTT. Its protein is CASSQWTGETKLFF. The V call is TRBV6-5, the J call TRBJ1-4; 9 bases match TRBD1. Germline V CDR1 and CDR2: MNHEY, SVGAGI. The CDR3 sequence is 14 residues long. V was pared by 6 bases and J by 10 bases, with 9 bases of the junction left unmatched.

This clone occurred once. V is TRBV5-5 and J is TRBJ2-2, with D perhaps TRBD2 (6 bases). Germline lookup yields CDR1 SGHKS and CDR2 YYEKEE (reference sequence). Trimming left V 0 bases short and J 5 bases short, with 11 bases between. The length of the CDR3 is 15 residues. DNA of the CDR3: TGTGCCAGCAGCTTGGCCGGGAGAGGGACCGGGGAGCTGTTTTTT. It translates to CASSLAGRGTGELFF.

The rearrangement joins TRBV28 to TRBJ1-2; 7 bases fit TRBD1. The CDR3 has 14 residues. The J segment lost 5 bases and the V segment lost 3 bases, leaving 6 bases of the junction unmatched. Looked up from germline, CDR1 is MDHEN and CDR2 is SYDVKM. The CDR3: CASSFGDREYGYTF. The CDR3 DNA reads as TGTGCCAGCAGTTTTGGAGACAGGGAATATGGCTACACCTTC.

This clone was seen once. This chain uses TRBV5-8 with TRBJ2-1; no clear D. Germline CDR1 and CDR2: SGHTS and YDEGEE. This CDR3 region has 17 residues. Trimming removed 6 bases at V and 0 bases at J, with 19 bases between. The CDR3: CASINPGRRYSYNEQFF. DNA of the CDR3: TGTGCCAGCATCAACCCAGGCAGACGTTACTCCTACAATGAGCAGTTCTTC.

The chain employs TRBV24-1 and TRBJ2-2; 8 bases are shared with TRBD2. This CDR3 spans 14 amino acids. Germline values: CDR1 KGHDR, CDR2 SFDVKD. Unmatched junction bases numbered 2, after V lost 4 bases and J lost 5 bases. The CDR3 DNA reads as TGTGCCACCAGTGAAATAGCGGGAACCGGGGAGCTGTTTTTT. It translates to CATSEIAGTGELFF.

V and J are TRBV27 and TRBJ1-2; D may be TRBD1 (5 bases). Germline lookup yields CDR1 MNHEY and CDR2 SMNVEV (reference sequence). Trimming took 5 bases from V and 2 from J, leaving 12 bases between them. This CDR3 spans 14 amino acids. The CDR3 is CASSPRGGNYGYTF. The CDR3 region has the DNA TGTGCCAGCAGTCCCCGTGGGGGAAACTATGGCTACACCTTC.

Comment on this clone: One end of the junction is discordant with germline, which a read error may explain. V is TRBV20-1 and J is TRBJ1-2; no reliable D call. The CDR3 has 11 amino acids. CDR1 DFQATT and CDR2 SNEGSKA come from the germline V gene (reference sequence). CDR3 DNA: TGCAGTGCTAGAGCCAGGCCGTGGCCCCCCTTC. Translated: CSARARPWPPF.

The rearrangement links TRBV4-2 to TRBJ2-5; D unclear. Germline V CDR1 and CDR2: LGHNA, YNFKEQ. V lost 0 bases, J lost 0 bases, and 5 bases lay in between. This CDR3 has 14 amino acids. As DNA, the CDR3 is TGTGCCAGCAGCCAAGATCAGCACCAAGAGACCCAGTACTTC. Amino acid sequence: CASSQDQHQETQYF.

The chain is built from TRBV18 and TRBJ2-6; D not certain. Germline assignment: CDR1 KGHSH and CDR2 LQKENI. Trimming stripped 3 bases from V and 3 bases from J, with 9 bases between. The CDR3 covers 15 residues. CDR3 residues: CASSPTGGGANVLTF. CDR3 sequence (DNA): TGTGCCAGCTCACCGACTGGTGGTGGGGCCAACGTCCTGACTTTC.

CDR3 nucleotide sequence: TGTGCCAGCACCTTTGGTAATGAGCAGTTCTTC. Its protein product is CASTFGNEQFF. The rearrangement joins TRBV12-3 or TRBV12-4 to TRBJ2-1; D not certain. This CDR3 spans 11 amino acids. Trimming pared 7 bases from V and 7 bases from J, leaving 8 bases between.

The chain joins TRBV7-2 to TRBJ2-6, with TRBD2 as a possible D gene (5 bases). V lost 5 bases and J lost 0, with 17 bases in between. CDR3 length: 18 amino acids. The germline V gene has CDR1 SGHTA and CDR2 FQGNSA. This chain's CDR3 is CASSRWSRRGSGANVLTF. The CDR3 DNA reads as TGTGCCAGCAGCCGGTGGTCGAGACGGGGCTCTGGGGCCAACGTCCTGACTTTC.

The rearrangement uses TRBV6-5 and TRBJ1-2, with TRBD1 matching over 9 bases. The length of the CDR3 is 14 residues. CDR1 is MNHEY, CDR2 SVGAGI, per germline. The junction had 6 bases not matched to a gene; V was cut back by 7 bases and J by 3 bases. The CDR3 region has the DNA TGTGCCAGCATGACAGGGGGGCCCTACTATGGCTACACCTTC. It translates to CASMTGGPYYGYTF.

V usage is TRBV28 and J usage is TRBJ2-1; possible D gene TRBD2, 5 bases. Germline CDR1 reads MDHEN; CDR2 reads SYDVKM. CDR3 size: 13 residues. Trimming stripped 8 bases from V and 2 bases from J, with 10 bases between. This CDR3 reads CASVGSTYNEQFF. CDR3 coding DNA: TGTGCCAGCGTGGGGAGTACCTACAATGAGCAGTTCTTC.

The count of this clone is one. The genes are TRBV10-3 and TRBJ2-7; 7 positions agree with TRBD1. Germline values: CDR1 ENHRY, CDR2 SYGVKD. The V gene end was trimmed by 1 base and the J gene end by 2 bases; junction bases not matched to a gene: 2. The CDR3 contains 14 residues. The CDR3 region is CAISEYGTAYEQYF. The CDR3 coding sequence is TGTGCCATCAGTGAGTACGGGACAGCCTACGAGCAGTACTTC.